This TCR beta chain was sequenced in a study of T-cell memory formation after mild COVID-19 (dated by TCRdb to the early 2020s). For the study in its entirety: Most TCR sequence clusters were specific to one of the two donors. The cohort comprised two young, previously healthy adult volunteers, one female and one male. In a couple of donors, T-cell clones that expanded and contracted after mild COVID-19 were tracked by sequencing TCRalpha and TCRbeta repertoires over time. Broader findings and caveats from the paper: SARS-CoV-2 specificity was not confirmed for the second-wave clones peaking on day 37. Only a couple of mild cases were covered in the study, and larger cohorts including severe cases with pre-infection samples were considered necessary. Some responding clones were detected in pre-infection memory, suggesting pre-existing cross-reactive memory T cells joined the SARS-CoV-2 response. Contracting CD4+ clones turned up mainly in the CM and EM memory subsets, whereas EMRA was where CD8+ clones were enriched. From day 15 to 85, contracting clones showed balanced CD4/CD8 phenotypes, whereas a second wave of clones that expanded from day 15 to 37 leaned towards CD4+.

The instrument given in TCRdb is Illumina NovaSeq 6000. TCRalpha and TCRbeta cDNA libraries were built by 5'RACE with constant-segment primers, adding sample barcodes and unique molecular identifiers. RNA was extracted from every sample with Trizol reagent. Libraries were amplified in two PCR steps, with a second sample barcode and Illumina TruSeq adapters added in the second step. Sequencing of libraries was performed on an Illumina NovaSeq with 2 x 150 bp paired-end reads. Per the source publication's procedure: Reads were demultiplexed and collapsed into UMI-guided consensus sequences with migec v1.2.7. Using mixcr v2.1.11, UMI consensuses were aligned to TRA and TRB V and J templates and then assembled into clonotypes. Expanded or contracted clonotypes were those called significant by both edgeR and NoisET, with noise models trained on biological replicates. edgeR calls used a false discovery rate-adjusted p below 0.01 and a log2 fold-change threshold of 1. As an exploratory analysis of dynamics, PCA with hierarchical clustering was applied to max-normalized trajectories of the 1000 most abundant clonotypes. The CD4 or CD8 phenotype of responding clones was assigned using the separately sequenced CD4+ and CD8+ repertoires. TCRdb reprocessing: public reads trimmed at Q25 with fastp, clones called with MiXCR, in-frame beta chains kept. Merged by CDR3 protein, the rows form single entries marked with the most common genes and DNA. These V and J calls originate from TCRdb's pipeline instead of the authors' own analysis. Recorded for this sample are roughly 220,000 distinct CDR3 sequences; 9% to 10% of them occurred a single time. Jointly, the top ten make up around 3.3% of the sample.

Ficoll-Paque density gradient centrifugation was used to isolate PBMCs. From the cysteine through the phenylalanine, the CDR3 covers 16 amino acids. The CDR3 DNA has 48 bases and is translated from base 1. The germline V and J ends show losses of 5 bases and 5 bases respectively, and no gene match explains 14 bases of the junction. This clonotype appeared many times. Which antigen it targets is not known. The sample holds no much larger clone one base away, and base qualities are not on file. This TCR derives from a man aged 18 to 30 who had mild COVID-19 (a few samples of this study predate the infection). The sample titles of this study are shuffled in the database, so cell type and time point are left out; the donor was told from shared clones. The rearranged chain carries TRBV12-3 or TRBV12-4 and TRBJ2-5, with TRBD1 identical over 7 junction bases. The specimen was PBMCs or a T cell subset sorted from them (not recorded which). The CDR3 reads CASSEPTATGDETQYF. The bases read TGTGCCAGCAGTGAACCAACCGCCACAGGGGATGAGACCCAGTACTTC.